This T cell receptor (beta chain) was found in a study of CD8+CD57+ T cells in acquired aplastic anemia. Looking at the study overall: DNA recovered from sorted CD4+ and CD8+ cells had a mean of roughly 3 ug.

Genomic DNA was employed as the template in profiling TCR beta VDJ and CDR3. TCRdb passed the reads through MiXCR, listing each CDR3 protein once. The sample has 100,000 to 150,000 distinct CDR3 sequences, 40% seen once. Patients chosen for sequencing had CD8+CD57+ cells that had expanded, as shown by flow cytometry. This clonotype is a singleton in its sample. The CDR3 is 15 amino acids. After removal of 3 bases from V and 3 bases from J, the junction contained 8 bases not matched to a gene. Germline CDR1 reads SGDLS; CDR2 reads YYNGEE. Sequenced sample: sorted CD4+, CD8+, or CD8+CD57+ T cells (not recorded which) from PBMCs. The V call is TRBV9, the J call TRBJ2-5; 7 nucleotides align to TRBD2. The sequence derives from a human donor with aplastic anemia. CDR3 coding DNA: TGTGCCAGCAGCGGACACGGGGGGACGGAAGAGACCCAGTACTTC. This codes for CASSGHGGTEETQYF.